This record concerns one T cell receptor beta chain sequence. The CDR3 consists of 13 residues. Unmatched junction bases numbered 3, after V lost 5 bases and J lost 4 bases. CDR1 is LNHNV, CDR2 YYDKDF, per germline (reference sequence). Use of 60 Vbeta and 13 Jbeta primers characterized the PCR. Here immunoSEQ multiplex PCR was the method, and the copy in TCRdb shows in-frame clones only, minus some. The data hold about 130,000 clones, with 80% observed a single time. The source of the sample is a study of cytomegalovirus exposure and HLA in healthy donors. Material for sequencing was PBMCs. The chain combines TRBV15 with TRBJ2-5; 8 bases are shared with TRBD2. The TCR was taken from a man in his thirties or forties in good health and CMV-seronegative. The CDR3 coding sequence is TGTGCCACCAGCCGGAGCGGGAGAGAGACCCAGTACTTC. Protein product: CATSRSGRETQYF.